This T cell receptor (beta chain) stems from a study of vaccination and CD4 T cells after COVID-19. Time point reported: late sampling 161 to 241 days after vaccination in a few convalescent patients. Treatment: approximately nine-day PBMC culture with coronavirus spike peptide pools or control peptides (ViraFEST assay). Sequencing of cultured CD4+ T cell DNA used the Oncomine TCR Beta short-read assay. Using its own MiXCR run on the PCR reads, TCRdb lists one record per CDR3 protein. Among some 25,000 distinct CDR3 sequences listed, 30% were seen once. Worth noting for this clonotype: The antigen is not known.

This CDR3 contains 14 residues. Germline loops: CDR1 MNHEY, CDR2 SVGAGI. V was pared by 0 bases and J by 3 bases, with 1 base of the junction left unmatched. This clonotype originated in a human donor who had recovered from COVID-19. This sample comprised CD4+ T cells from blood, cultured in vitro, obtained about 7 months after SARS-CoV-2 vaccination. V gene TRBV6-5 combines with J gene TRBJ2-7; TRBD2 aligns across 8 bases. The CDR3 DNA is TGTGCCAGCAGTTACTCGACTAGCGTCTACGAGCAGTACTTC. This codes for CASSYSTSVYEQYF.